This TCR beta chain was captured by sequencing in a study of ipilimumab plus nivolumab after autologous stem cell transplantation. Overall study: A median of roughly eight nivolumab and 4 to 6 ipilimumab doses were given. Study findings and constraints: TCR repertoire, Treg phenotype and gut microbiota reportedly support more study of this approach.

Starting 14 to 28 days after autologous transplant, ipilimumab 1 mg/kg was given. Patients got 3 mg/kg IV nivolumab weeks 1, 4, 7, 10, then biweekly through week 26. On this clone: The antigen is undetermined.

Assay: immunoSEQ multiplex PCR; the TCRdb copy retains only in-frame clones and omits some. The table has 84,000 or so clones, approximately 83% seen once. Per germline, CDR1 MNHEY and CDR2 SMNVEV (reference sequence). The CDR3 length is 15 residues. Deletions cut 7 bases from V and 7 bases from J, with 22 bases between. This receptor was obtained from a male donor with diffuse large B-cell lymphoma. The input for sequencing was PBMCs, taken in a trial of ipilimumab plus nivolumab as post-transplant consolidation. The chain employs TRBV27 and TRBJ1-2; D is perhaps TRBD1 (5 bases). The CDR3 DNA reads TGTGCCAGCACCCCCCTGGGGGGGGTAAAGGGTGGCTACACCTTC. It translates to CASTPLGGVKGGYTF.